This entry describes one T cell receptor beta chain. These data come from a study of blood T cell repertoires in COVID-19. TCRdb's copy holds only in-frame clones and misses some; the assay was immunoSEQ multiplex PCR. The sample has some 200,000 clones; about 85% are singletons. The CDR3 consists of 18 residues. Trimming removed 0 bases from V and 6 bases from J; junction bases left unmatched: 10. Germline CDR1 is LGHDT and CDR2 is YNNKEL (reference sequence). The sequencing sample was made of peripheral blood. The chain links TRBV3-1 (or the pseudogene TRBV3-2) to TRBJ2-1; 11 bases fit TRBD2. This clonotype originated in a man aged 45 to 65 who had recovered from COVID-19. The DNA for the CDR3 is TGTGCCAGCAGCCAAGATCGGCTAGCGGGAGGTGTACGCAATGAGCAGTTCTTC. It codes for CASSQDRLAGGVRNEQFF.